The 5 T cell receptor beta chains below all came from one sample that was sequenced in a study of blood T cells in healthy people across ages (dated by TCRdb to about 2015). Receptor libraries were prepared by 5' RACE. Sequencing was carried out with an Illumina HiSeq 2500. A second roughly 6 to 12 cycle PCR used a sample-barcoded 5' primer and a J-beta primer mix. TCRdb reworked the public reads: Q25 trimming with fastp, MiXCR clone assembly, productive beta chains retained. Each CDR3 protein appears once, grouped with its most common genes and DNA. This sample is represented by 1,300,000 or so distinct CDR3 sequences; almost 60% of them were singletons. The ten largest make up approximately 7% of the sample. Sequenced material: blood. These TCRs come from a man aged 18-30 years in good health.

V usage is TRBV12-5 and J usage is TRBJ2-1, with D tentatively TRBD1 (7 bases). Germline assignment: CDR1 LGHNT and CDR2 FRNRAP. The CDR3 is 16 residues long. Trimming pared 2 bases from V and 2 bases from J, leaving 13 bases between. Here the CDR3 reads CASGLRGGTAYNEQFF. The CDR3 region has the DNA TGTGCTAGTGGTTTGAGGGGCGGGACAGCCTACAATGAGCAGTTCTTC.

This clonotype showed up just a few times. V usage is TRBV7-2 and J usage is TRBJ2-1; D ambiguous. Germline V gene sequence: CDR1 SGHTA, CDR2 FQGNSA. Trimming removed 4 bases from V and 4 bases from J, with 11 bases in between. The CDR3 consists of 14 residues. CDR3 nucleotides: TGTGCCAGCAGCTCCGGGTCGGTTTACAATGAGCAGTTCTTC. Its protein is CASSSGSVYNEQFF.

This clonotype was seen only a few times. The rearrangement uses TRBV15 and TRBJ1-2; tentatively, D is TRBD1 (5 bases). The CDR3 loop spans 14 amino acids. In germline, CDR1 is LNHNV, CDR2 YYDKDF (reference sequence). The germline V and J ends were trimmed by 0 bases and 5 bases, with 10 bases remaining between them. CDR3 protein: CATSRDLQGYGYTF. CDR3 DNA: TGTGCCACCAGCAGAGACCTCCAGGGTTATGGCTACACCTTC.

The rearrangement links TRBV6-2 or TRBV6-3 to TRBJ1-2; TRBD1 matches 7 bases. With V trimmed by 6 bases and J by 0 bases, 10 bases remained unmatched. The CDR3 runs to 16 residues. Germline loops: CDR1 MNHEY, CDR2 SVGEGT. Here the CDR3 reads CASSRNRDSTNYGYTF. Written as DNA, the CDR3 is TGTGCCAGCAGCCGAAACCGGGACAGCACTAACTATGGCTACACCTTC.

This clonotype appeared a single time. The V gene is TRBV6-5, the J gene TRBJ2-1; the D is unclear. V was trimmed by 6 bases and J by 5 bases, leaving 17 bases between them. This CDR3 has 15 residues. CDR1 and CDR2 (germline): MNHEY, SVGAGI. The CDR3 coding sequence is TGTGCCAGCAGACGGTACACCTCTAGTCACAATGAGCAGTTCTTC. This gives the protein CASRRYTSSHNEQFF.